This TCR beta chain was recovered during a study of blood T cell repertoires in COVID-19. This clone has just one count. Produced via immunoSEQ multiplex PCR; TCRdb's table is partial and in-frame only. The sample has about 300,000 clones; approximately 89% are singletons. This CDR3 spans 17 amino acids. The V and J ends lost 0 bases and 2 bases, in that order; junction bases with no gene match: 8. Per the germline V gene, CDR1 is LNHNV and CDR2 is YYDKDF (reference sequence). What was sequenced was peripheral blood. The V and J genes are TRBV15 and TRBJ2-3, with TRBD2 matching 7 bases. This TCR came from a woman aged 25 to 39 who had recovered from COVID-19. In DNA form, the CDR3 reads TGTGCCACCAGCAGAGATGGGTCTAGCGGCCACACAGATACGCAGTATTTT. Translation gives CATSRDGSSGHTDTQYF.